This T cell receptor beta chain appears in the sequencing data of a study of T cells in Graves' hyperthyroidism and ophthalmopathy. The ends lost 4 bases at V and 4 bases at J; junction bases unmatched: 9. CDR3 length: 15 amino acids. Germline V gene lookup returns CDR1 SGHTA and CDR2 FQGNSA. Exclusions: uncontrolled infection, other autoimmune disease, pregnancy, lactation. PBMCs were obtained from 10 ml fresh peripheral blood. As for this clonotype: Antigen unknown. Given a much more abundant clone one base away, this may be a read error.

Study-wide results and caveats: Researchers report that a 13 V-J model separated ophthalmopathy from stable hyperthyroidism. Most thyroid-expanded clonotypes above 0.001 were also found in blood.

RNA transcripts served as the template for amplifying TCR beta CDR3 regions. A first-round RT-PCR of the TCR CDR3 used the HTBI primer set. Using its own MiXCR run on the multiplex PCR reads, TCRdb lists one record per CDR3 protein. Here the sample spans some 580,000 distinct CDR3 sequences, roughly 15% being singletons. The sample comprised blood. The chain combines TRBV7-2 with TRBJ2-7, with 8 bases matching TRBD2. The sequence came from a woman between 40 and 50 years old with Graves' ophthalmopathy. The CDR3 nucleotides are TGTGCCAGCAGCTCCGGGAGGGGGACATATTACGAGCAGTACTTC. Translated: CASSSGRGTYYEQYF. Drawing the rest from reference TRBV7-2 and TRBJ2-7, the complete variable domain is GAGVSQSPSNKVTEKGKDVELRCDPISGHTALYWYRQSLGQGLEFLIYFQGNSAPDKSGLPSDRFSAERTGGSVSTLTIQRTQQEDSAVYLCASSSGRGTYYEQYFGPGTRLTVT.